Sequencing of this T cell receptor beta chain was carried out in a study of blood T cells in healthy people across ages. V shed 6 bases and J shed 5 bases, with 13 bases lying between them. The CDR3 is 12 amino acids. Germline V gene data show CDR1 as DFQATT and CDR2 as SNEGSKA (reference sequence). This clonotype has a single count. Its antigen remains unknown. For the second PCR, which ran for roughly 6 to 12 cycles, a sample-barcoded 5' primer and a J-beta primer mix were used. MiXCR, applied by TCRdb to the 5' RACE reads, yields one record per CDR3 protein. Here the sample spans approximately 690,000 distinct CDR3 sequences, 35% to 50% being singletons. General study results and limits: Leaving the PBMCs unsorted stopped any conclusive comparison of naive versus antigen-experienced cells.

Sequencing was carried out using blood. The genes are TRBV20-1 and TRBJ1-1, with a tentative D call TRBD1 (5 bases). This sequence was found in a man older than 75 in good health. For the CDR3, the DNA is TGCAGTGCCCGGGATCGGGGGACTGAAGCTTTCTTT. This translates into CSARDRGTEAFF.